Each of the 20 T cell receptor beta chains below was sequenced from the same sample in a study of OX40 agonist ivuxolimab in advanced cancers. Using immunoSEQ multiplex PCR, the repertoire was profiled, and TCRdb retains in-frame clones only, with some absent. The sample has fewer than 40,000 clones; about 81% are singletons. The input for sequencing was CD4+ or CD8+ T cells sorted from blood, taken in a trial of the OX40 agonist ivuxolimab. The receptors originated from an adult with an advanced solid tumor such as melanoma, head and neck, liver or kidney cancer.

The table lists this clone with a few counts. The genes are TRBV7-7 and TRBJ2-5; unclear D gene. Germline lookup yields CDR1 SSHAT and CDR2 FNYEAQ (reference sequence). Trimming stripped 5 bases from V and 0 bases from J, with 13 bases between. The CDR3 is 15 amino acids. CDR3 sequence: CASSQNPGYQETQYF. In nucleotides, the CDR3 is TGTGCCAGCAGCCAAAACCCCGGGTACCAAGAGACCCAGTACTTC. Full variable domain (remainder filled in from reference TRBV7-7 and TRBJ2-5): GAGVSQSPRYKVTKRGQDVTLRCDPISSHATLYWYQQALGQGPEFLTYFNYEAQPDKSGLPSDRFSAERPEGSISTLTIQRTEQRDSAMYRCASSQNPGYQETQYFGPGTRLLVL.

For the CDR3, the DNA is TGTGCCATCAGTGAGATAAGGGGGCACGGCGAGCAGTACTTC. It is translated as CAISEIRGHGEQYF. V gene TRBV10-3 combines with J gene TRBJ2-5; the match to TRBD1 covers 7 bases. The DNA end lines up better with TRBJ2-7; the J call may be wrong. Germline CDR1 reads ENHRY; CDR2 reads SYGVKD. This CDR3 is built from 14 residues.

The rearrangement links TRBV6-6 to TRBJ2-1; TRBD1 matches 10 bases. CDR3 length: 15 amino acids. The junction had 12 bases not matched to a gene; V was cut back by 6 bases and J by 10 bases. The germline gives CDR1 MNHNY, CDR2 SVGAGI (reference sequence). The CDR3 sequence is CASSPRDRGIIEQFF. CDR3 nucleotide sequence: TGTGCCAGCAGCCCTAGGGACAGGGGTATTATCGAGCAGTTCTTC.

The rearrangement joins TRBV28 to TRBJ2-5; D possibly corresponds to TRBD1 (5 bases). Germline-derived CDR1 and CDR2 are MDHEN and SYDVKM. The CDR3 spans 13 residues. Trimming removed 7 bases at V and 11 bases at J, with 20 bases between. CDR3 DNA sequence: TGTGCCAGCATAGGACATCGTCTAGAAGAGCAGTACTTC. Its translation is CASIGHRLEEQYF.

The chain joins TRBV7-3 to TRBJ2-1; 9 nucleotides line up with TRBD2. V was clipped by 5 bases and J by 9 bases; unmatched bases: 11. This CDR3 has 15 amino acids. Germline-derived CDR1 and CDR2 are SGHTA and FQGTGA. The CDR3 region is CASSPYGTSMGEQFF. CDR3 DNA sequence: TGTGCCAGCAGCCCATACGGGACTAGCATGGGTGAGCAGTTCTTC.

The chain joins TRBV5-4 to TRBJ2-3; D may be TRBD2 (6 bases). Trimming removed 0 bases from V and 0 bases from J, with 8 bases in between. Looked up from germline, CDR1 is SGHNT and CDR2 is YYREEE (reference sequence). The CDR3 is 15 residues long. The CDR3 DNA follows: TGTGCCAGCAGCTTGGGAAGCGGGAGCACAGATACGCAGTATTTT. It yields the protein CASSLGSGSTDTQYF. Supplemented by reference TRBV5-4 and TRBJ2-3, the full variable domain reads ETGVTQSPTHLIKTRGQQVTLRCSSQSGHNTVSWYQQALGQGPQFIFQYYREEENGRGNFPPRFSGLQFPNYSSELNVNALELDDSALYLCASSLGSGSTDTQYFGPGTRLTVL.

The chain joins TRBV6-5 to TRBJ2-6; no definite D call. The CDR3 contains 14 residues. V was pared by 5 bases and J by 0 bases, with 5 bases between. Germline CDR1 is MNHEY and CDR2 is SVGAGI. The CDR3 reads CASSVGSGANVLTF. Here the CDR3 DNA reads TGTGCCAGCAGTGTGGGCTCTGGGGCCAACGTCCTGACTTTC.

The CDR3 protein is CASSRSSGRGYNEQFF. The CDR3 DNA reads as TGTGCCAGCAGCCGTTCTAGCGGGAGGGGATACAATGAGCAGTTCTTC. The chain recombines TRBV7-6 with TRBJ2-1, with 12 nucleotides matching TRBD2. V lost 5 bases, J lost 4 bases, and 6 bases stayed unmatched. The germline CDR1 and CDR2 sequences are SGHVS and FNYEAQ. There are 16 residues in the CDR3.

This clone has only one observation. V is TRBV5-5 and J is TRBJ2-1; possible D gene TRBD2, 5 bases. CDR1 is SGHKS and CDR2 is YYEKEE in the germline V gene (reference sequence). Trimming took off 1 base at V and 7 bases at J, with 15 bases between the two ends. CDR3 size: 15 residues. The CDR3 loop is CASSLTSGRPNEQFF. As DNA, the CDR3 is TGTGCCAGCAGCTTGACGTCGGGAAGGCCTAATGAGCAGTTCTTC.

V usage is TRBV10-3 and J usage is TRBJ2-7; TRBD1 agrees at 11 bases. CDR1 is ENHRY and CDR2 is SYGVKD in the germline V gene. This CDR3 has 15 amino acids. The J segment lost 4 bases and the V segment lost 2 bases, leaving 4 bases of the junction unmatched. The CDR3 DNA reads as TGTGCCATCAGTGAGCCGGGACAGGGGGTATACGAGCAGTACTTC. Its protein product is CAISEPGQGVYEQYF.

In nucleotides, the CDR3 is TGTGCCAGCAGGGGGCTGACAGATACGCAGTATTTT. As protein: CASRGLTDTQYF. The chain is built from TRBV14 and TRBJ2-3, with D possibly matching TRBD1 (5 bases). The germline V gene has CDR1 SGHDN and CDR2 FVKESK. This CDR3 contains 12 residues. The V end lost 6 bases, the J end lost 3 bases, and 7 bases lay between the germline ends. Based on the CDR3 plus reference TRBV14 and TRBJ2-3, the full variable domain is EAGVTQFPSHSVIEKGQTVTLRCDPISGHDNLYWYRRVMGKEIKFLLHFVKESKQDESGMPNNRFLAERTGGTYSTLKVQPAELEDSGVYFCASRGLTDTQYFGPGTRLTVL.

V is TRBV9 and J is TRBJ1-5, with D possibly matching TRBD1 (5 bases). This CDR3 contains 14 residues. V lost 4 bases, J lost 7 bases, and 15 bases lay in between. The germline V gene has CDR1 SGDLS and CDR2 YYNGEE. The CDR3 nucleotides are TGTGCCAGCAGCCCAAGGGACGGTAAGCAGCCCCAGCATTTT. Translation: CASSPRDGKQPQHF.

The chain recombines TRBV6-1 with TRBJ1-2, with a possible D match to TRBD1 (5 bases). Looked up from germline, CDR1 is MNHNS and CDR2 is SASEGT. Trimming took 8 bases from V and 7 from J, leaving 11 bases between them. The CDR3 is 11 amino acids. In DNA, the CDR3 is TGTGCCAGCCAGGGAAATGGTGGCTACACCTTC. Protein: CASQGNGGYTF.

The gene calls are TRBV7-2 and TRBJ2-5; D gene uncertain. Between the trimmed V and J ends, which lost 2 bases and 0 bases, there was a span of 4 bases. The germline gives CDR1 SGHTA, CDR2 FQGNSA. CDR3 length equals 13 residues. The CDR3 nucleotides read TGTGCCAGCAGCTTAATGTACCAAGAGACCCAGTACTTC. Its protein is CASSLMYQETQYF.

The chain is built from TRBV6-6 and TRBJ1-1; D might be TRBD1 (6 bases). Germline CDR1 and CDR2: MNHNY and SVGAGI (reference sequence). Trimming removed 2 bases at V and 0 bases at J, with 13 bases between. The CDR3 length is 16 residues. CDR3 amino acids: CASSYQTGAMNTEAFF. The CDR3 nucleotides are TGTGCCAGCAGTTACCAGACGGGGGCCATGAACACTGAAGCTTTCTTT.

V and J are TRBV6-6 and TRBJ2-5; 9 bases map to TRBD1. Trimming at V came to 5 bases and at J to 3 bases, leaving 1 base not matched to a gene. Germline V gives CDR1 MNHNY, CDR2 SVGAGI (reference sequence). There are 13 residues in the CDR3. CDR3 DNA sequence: TGTGCCAGCAGTCGGACAGGGGAAGAGACCCAGTACTTC. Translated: CASSRTGEETQYF.

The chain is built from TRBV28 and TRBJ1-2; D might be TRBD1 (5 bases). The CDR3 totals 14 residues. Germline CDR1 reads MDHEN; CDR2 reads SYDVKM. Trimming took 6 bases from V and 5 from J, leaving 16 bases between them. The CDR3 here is CASSRDGNPYGYTF. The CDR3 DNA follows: TGTGCCAGCAGCCGGGACGGGAACCCTTATGGCTACACCTTC.

Written as DNA, the CDR3 is TGTGCCAGTAGTCTCTTAGCGGGAGGGCTACATGAGCAGTTCTTC. It yields the protein CASSLLAGGLHEQFF. V usage is TRBV19 and J usage is TRBJ2-1; 11 nucleotides line up with TRBD2. This CDR3 has 15 residues. Trimming took 5 bases from V and 8 from J; bases not matched to a gene: 8. In germline, CDR1 is LNHDA, CDR2 SQIVND (reference sequence).

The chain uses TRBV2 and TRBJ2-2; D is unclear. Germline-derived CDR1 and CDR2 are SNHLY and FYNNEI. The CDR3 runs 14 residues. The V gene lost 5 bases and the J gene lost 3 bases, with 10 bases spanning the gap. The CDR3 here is CASSTRADTGELFF. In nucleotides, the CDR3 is TGTGCCAGCAGTACCCGGGCGGACACCGGGGAGCTGTTTTTT.

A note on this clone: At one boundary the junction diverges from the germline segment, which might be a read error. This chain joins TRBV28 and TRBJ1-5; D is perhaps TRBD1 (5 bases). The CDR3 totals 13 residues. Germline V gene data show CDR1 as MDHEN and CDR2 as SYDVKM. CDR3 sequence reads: CASSLDSTQPQHF. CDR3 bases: TGTGCCAGCAGTTTAGACAGCACTCAGCCCCAGCATTTT. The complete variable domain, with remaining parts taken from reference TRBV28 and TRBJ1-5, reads DVKVTQSSRYLVKRTGEKVFLECVQDMDHENMFWYRQDPGLGLRLIYFSYDVKMKEKGDIPEGYSVSREKKERFSLILESASTNQTSMYLCASSLDSTQPQHFGDGTRLSIL.